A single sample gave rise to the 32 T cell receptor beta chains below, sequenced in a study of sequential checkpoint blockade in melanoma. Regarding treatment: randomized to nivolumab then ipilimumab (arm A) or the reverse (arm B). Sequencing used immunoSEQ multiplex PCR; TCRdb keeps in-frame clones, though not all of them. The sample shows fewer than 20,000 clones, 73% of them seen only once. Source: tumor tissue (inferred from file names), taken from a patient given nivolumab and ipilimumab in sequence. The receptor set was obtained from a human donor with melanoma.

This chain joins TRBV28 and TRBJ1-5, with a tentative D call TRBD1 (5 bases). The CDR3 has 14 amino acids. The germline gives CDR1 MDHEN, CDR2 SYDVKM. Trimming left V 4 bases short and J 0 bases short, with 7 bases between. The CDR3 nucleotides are TGTGCCAGCAGTTACAGGATTAGCAATCAGCCCCAGCATTTT. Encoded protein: CASSYRISNQPQHF. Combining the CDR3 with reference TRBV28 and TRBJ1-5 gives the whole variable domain DVKVTQSSRYLVKRTGEKVFLECVQDMDHENMFWYRQDPGLGLRLIYFSYDVKMKEKGDIPEGYSVSREKKERFSLILESASTNQTSMYLCASSYRISNQPQHFGDGTRLSIL.

CDR3 protein: CASSPGQQRTEAFF. CDR3 nucleotides: TGTGCCAGTAGCCCGGGACAACAGAGGACTGAAGCTTTCTTT. The V and J genes are TRBV19 and TRBJ1-1; TRBD1 might be the D (6 bases). Trimming removed 6 bases at V and 5 bases at J, with 16 bases between. There are 14 residues in the CDR3. Per the germline V gene, CDR1 is LNHDA and CDR2 is SQIVND (reference sequence).

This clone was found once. The CDR3 region is CASSRWTGGGYEQYF. CDR3 coding DNA: TGTGCCAGCAGTCGTTGGACAGGGGGGGGCTACGAGCAGTACTTC. J is TRBJ2-7 and V is TRBV11-3; 10 bases line up with TRBD1. CDR3 size: 15 residues. Germline V gene data show CDR1 as SGHNT and CDR2 as YENEEA. After removal of 6 bases from V and 3 bases from J, the junction contained 8 bases not matched to a gene.

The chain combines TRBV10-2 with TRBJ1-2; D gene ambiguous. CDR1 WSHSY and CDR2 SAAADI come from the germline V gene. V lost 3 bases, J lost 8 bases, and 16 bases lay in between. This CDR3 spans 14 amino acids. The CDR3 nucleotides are TGCGCCAGCAGTGACTCGGAGGTGGGAGAAGGCTACACCTTC. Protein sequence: CASSDSEVGEGYTF.

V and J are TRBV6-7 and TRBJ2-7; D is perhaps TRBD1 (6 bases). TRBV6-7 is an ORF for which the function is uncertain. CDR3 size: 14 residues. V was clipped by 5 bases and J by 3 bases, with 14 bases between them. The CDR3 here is CASSEAGESYEQYF. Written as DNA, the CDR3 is TGTGCCAGCAGTGAAGCAGGGGAAAGCTACGAGCAGTACTTC.

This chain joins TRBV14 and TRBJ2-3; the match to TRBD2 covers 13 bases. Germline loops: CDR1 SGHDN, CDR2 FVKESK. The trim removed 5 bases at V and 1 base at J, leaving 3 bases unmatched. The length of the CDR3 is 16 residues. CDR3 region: CASSFGTSGGTDTQYF. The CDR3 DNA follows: TGTGCCAGCAGCTTCGGGACTAGCGGGGGCACAGATACGCAGTATTTT.

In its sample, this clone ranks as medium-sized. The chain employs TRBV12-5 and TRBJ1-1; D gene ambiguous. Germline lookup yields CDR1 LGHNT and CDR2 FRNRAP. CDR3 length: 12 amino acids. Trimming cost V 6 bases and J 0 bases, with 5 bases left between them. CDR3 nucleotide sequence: TGTGCTAGTGGACTCATGAACACTGAAGCTTTCTTT. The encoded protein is CASGLMNTEAFF.

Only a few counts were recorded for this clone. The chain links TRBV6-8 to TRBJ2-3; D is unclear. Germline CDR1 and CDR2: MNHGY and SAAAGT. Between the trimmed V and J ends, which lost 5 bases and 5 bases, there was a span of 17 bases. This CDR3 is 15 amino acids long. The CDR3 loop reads CASSDNPSRGDTQYF. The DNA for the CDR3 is TGTGCCAGCAGTGATAACCCTAGTCGTGGAGATACGCAGTATTTT.

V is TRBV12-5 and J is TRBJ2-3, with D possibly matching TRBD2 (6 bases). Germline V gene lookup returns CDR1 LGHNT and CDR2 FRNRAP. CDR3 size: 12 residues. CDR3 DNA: TGTGCCAGCACTGAGACTAGGGATACGCAGTATTTT. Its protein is CASTETRDTQYF.

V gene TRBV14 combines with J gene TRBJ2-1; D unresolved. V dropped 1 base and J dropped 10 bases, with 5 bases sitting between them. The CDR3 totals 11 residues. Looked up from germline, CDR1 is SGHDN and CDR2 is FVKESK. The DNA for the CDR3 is TGTGCCAGCAGCCAAGCTGCGGAGCAGTTCTTC. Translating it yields CASSQAAEQFF.

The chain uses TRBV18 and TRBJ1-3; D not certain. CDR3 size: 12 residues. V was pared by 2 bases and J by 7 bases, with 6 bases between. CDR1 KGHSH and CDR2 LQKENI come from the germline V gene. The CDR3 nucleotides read TGTGCCAGCTCACCAGAAGTGAACACCATATATTTT. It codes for CASSPEVNTIYF.

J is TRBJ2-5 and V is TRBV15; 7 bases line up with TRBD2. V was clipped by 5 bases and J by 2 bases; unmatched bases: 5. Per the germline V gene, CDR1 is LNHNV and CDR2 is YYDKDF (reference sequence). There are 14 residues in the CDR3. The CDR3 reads CATSGGGNQETQYF. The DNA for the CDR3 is TGTGCCACCAGCGGGGGGGGGAATCAAGAGACCCAGTACTTC.

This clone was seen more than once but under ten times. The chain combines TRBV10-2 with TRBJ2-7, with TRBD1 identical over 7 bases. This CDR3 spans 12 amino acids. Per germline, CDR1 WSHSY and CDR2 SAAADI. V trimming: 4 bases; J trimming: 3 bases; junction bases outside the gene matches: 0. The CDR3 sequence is CASSGQGYEQYF. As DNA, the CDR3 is TGCGCCAGCAGTGGACAGGGCTACGAGCAGTACTTC.

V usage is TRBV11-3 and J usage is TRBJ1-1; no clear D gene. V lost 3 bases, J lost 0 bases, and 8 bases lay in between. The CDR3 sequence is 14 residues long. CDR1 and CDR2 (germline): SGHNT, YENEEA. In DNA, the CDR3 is TGTGCCAGCAGCTTGGGCGGGATGAACACTGAAGCTTTCTTT. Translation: CASSLGGMNTEAFF.

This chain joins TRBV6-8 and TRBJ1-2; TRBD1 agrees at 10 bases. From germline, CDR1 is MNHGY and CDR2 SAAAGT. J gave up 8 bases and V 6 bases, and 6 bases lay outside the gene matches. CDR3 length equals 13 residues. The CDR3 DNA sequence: TGTGCCAGCAGAGGGACAGGGGCTCGCGGCTACACCTTC. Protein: CASRGTGARGYTF.

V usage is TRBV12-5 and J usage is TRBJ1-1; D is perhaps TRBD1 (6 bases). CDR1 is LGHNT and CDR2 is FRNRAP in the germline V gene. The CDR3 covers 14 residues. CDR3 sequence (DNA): TGTGCCAGCACCCGAAACAGGGAGGGCACTGAAGCTTTCTTT. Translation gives CASTRNREGTEAFF. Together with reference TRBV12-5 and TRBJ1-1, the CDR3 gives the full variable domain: DARVTQTPRHKVTEMGQEVTMRCQPILGHNTVFWYRQTMMQGLELLAYFRNRAPLDDSGMPKDRFSAEMPDATLATLKIQPSEPRDSAVYFCASTRNREGTEAFFGQGTRLTVV.

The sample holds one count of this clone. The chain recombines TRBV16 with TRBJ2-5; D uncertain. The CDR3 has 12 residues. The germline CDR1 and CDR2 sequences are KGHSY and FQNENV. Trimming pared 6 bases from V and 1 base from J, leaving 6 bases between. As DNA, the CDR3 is TGTGCCAGCAGTCCCAGCCAAGAGACCCAGTACTTC. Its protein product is CASSPSQETQYF. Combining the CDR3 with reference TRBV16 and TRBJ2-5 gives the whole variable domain GEEVAQTPKHLVRGEGQKAKLYCAPIKGHSYVFWYQQVLKNEFKFLISFQNENVFDETGMPKERFSAKCLPNSPCSLEIQATKLEDSAVYFCASSPSQETQYFGPGTRLLVL.

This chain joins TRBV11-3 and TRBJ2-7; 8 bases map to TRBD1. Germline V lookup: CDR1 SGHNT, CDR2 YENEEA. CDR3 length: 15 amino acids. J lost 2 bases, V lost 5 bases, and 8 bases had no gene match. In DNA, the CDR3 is TGTGCCAGCAGCCCCGACAGGGGTCCAACCTACGAGCAGTACTTC. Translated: CASSPDRGPTYEQYF. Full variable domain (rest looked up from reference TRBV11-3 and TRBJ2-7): EAGVVQSPRYKIIEKKQPVAFWCNPISGHNTLYWYLQNLGQGPELLIRYENEEAVDDSQLPKDRFSAERLKGVDSTLKIQPAELGDSAVYLCASSPDRGPTYEQYFGPGTRLTVT.

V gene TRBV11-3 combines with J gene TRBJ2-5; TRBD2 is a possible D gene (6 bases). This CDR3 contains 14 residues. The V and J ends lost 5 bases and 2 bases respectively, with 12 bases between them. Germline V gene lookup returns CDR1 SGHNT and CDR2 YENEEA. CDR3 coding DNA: TGTGCCAGCAGCCCGACTAGAGATCAAGAGACCCAGTACTTC. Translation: CASSPTRDQETQYF. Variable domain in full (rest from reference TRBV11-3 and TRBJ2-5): EAGVVQSPRYKIIEKKQPVAFWCNPISGHNTLYWYLQNLGQGPELLIRYENEEAVDDSQLPKDRFSAERLKGVDSTLKIQPAELGDSAVYLCASSPTRDQETQYFGPGTRLLVL.

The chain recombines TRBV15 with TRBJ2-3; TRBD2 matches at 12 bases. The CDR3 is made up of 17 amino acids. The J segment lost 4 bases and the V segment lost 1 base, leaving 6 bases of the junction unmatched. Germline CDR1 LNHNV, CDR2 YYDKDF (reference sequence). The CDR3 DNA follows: TGTGCCACCAGCAGAGGTTTACTAGCGGGAGGCGCAGATACGCAGTATTTT. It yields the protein CATSRGLLAGGADTQYF.

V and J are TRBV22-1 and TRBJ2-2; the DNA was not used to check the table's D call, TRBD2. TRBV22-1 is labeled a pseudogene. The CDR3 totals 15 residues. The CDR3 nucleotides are TGTGCCAGCAGTTTCCTAGCGGAGGACACCGGGGAGCTGTTTTTT. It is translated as CASSFLAEDTGELFF.

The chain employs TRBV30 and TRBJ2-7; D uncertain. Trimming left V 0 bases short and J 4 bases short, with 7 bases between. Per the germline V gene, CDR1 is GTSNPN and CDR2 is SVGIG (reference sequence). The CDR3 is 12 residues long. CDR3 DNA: TGTGCCTGGAGTGTACTAAAGTACGAGCAGTACTTC. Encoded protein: CAWSVLKYEQYF.

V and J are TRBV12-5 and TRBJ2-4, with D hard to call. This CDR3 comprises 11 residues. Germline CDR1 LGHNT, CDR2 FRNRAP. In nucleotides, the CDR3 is TGTGCCAGCACCGAGGAGAACATTCAGTACTTC. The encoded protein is CASTEENIQYF.

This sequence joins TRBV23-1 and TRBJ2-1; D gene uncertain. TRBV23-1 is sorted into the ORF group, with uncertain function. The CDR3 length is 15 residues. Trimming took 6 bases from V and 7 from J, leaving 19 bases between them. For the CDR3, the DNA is TGCGCCAGCAGCCAAGATACCCCCACTCGGAATGAGCAGTTCTTC. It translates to CASSQDTPTRNEQFF.

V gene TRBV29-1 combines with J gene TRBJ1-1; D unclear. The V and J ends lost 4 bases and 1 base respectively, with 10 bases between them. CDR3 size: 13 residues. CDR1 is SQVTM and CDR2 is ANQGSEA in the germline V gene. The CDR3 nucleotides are TGCAGCGTTGTACCGACGGGGAACACTGAAGCTTTCTTT. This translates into CSVVPTGNTEAFF. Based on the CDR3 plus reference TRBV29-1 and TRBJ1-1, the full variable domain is SAVISQKPSRDICQRGTSLTIQCQVDSQVTMMFWYRQQPGQSLTLIATANQGSEATYESGFVIDKFPISRPNLTFSTLTVSNMSPEDSSIYLCSVVPTGNTEAFFGQGTRLTVV.

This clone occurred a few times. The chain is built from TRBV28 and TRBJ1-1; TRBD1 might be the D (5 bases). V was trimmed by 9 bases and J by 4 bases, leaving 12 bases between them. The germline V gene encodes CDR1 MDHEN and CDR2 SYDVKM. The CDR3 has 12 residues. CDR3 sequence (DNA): TGTGCCAGTGGGACTACGACCACTGAAGCTTTCTTT. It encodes CASGTTTTEAFF.

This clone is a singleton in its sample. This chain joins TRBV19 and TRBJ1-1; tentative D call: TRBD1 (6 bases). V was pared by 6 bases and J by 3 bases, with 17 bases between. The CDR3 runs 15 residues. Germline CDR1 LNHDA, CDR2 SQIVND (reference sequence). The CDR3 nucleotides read TGTGCCAGTAGCCTCAGGGGATTGGGGGACACTGAAGCTTTCTTT. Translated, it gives CASSLRGLGDTEAFF.

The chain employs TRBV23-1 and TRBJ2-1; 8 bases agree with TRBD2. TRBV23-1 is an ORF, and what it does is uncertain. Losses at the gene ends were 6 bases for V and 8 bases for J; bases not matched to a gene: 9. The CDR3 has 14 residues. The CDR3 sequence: CASRGGLAVDEQFF. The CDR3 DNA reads TGCGCCAGCAGGGGTGGACTAGCCGTCGATGAGCAGTTCTTC.

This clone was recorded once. CDR3 residues: CASSEAGGGGPQETQYF. CDR3 nucleotide sequence: TGTGCCAGCAGTGAAGCGGGGGGCGGGGGTCCCCAAGAGACCCAGTACTTC. The gene calls are TRBV6-1 and TRBJ2-5; D might be TRBD2 (7 bases). CDR3 length equals 17 residues. The V gene lost 0 bases and the J gene lost 1 base, with 15 bases spanning the gap. Germline loops: CDR1 MNHNS, CDR2 SASEGT.

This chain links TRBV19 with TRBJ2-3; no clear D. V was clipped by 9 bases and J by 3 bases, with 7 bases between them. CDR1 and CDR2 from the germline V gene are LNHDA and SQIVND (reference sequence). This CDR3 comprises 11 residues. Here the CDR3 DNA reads TGTGCCAGCCTCAGGACAGATACGCAGTATTTT. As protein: CASLRTDTQYF.

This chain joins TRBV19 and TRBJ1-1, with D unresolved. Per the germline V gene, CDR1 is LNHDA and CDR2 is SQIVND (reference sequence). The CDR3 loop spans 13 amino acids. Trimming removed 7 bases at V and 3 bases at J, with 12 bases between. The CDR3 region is CASKVGFYTEAFF. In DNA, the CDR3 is TGTGCCAGTAAAGTTGGTTTCTACACTGAAGCTTTCTTT.

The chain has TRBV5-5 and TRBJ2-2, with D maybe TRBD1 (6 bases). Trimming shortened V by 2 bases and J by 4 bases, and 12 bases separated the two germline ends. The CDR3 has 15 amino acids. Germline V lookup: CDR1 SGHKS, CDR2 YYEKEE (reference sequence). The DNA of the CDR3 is TGTGCCAGCAGCTTAACAGGGTACGGCACCGGGGAGCTGTTTTTT. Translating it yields CASSLTGYGTGELFF.